This T cell receptor (beta chain) is from a study of T cells in Graves' hyperthyroidism and ophthalmopathy. V gave up 6 bases and J gave up 2 bases, with 17 bases separating them. This CDR3 contains 14 residues. CDR1 is DFQATT, CDR2 SNEGSKA, per germline (reference sequence). This clonotype was counted ten times or more. Amplified TCR beta CDR3 regions came from RNA transcripts. The TCR CDR3 was amplified in a first-round RT-PCR using the HTBI primer set. TCRdb re-called the multiplex PCR reads with MiXCR, one entry per CDR3 protein. This sample carries about 130,000 distinct CDR3 sequences, more than 20% of them seen once, and the ten largest clones take more than 60%.

The chain carries TRBV20-1 and TRBJ2-7; D is ambiguous. The source is a woman in her fifties or sixties with Graves' hyperthyroidism that later progressed to Graves' ophthalmopathy. The specimen was blood. Written as DNA, the CDR3 is TGCAGTGCCACGTACCCGCCTAGTCCCTACGAGCAGTACTTC. Residues: CSATYPPSPYEQYF.